These 5 T cell receptor beta chains came from one sample sequenced in a study of blood T cell repertoires in COVID-19. TCRdb's table, derived via immunoSEQ multiplex PCR, lists solely in-frame clones and lacks some. The sample records 220,000 or so clones, over 75% being singletons. Sequencing was carried out using PBMCs or T cells enriched from blood (not recorded which). Receptor source: a woman aged 18-29 years in a cohort exposed to, infected with or recovered from COVID-19 (not recorded which).

The J gene is TRBJ2-1, the V gene TRBV5-6; 7 bases match TRBD1. Germline assignment: CDR1 SGHDT and CDR2 YYEEEE. Trimming cost V 4 bases and J 5 bases; bases outside gene matches: 9. The CDR3 spans 15 residues. CDR3 coding DNA: TGTGCCAGCAGCACATTTGACAGGGACGACAATGAGCAGTTCTTC. Translation: CASSTFDRDDNEQFF.

The chain is built from TRBV18 and TRBJ2-1, with 11 bases lining up with TRBD2. The length of the CDR3 is 15 residues. J lost 7 bases, V lost 4 bases, and 6 bases had no gene match. Germline V CDR1 and CDR2: KGHSH, LQKENI. Written as DNA, the CDR3 is TGTGCCAGCTCACTAACTAGCGGGAGTATGAATGAGCAGTTCTTC. This gives the protein CASSLTSGSMNEQFF.

CDR3 sequence reads: CSGIRQQNTEAFF. The CDR3 DNA is TGCAGCGGCATTCGACAGCAGAACACTGAAGCTTTCTTT. The chain uses TRBV29-1 and TRBJ1-1, with a tentative D call TRBD1 (5 bases). V lost 7 bases and J lost 1, with 13 bases in between. The germline CDR1 and CDR2 sequences are SQVTM and ANQGSEA. This CDR3 spans 13 amino acids.

The chain couples TRBV3-1 (or the pseudogene TRBV3-2) to TRBJ1-5, with D possibly matching TRBD1 (5 bases). The CDR3 runs to 16 residues. Trimming took off 2 bases at V and 2 bases at J, with 13 bases between the two ends. The germline gives CDR1 LGHDT, CDR2 YNNKEL (reference sequence). This CDR3 reads CASSQKGAGRNQPQHF. The CDR3, as DNA: TGTGCCAGCAGCCAAAAAGGGGCAGGGCGCAATCAGCCCCAGCATTTT.

This chain links TRBV6-2 or TRBV6-3 with TRBJ2-1; TRBD2 is a possible D gene (5 bases). The V gene's germline CDR1 is MNHEY and CDR2 SVGEGT. V was trimmed by 5 bases and J by 5 bases, leaving 16 bases between them. The CDR3 spans 15 residues. CDR3 bases: TGTGCCAGCAGTAAACCGTCTAGCCATAACAATGAGCAGTTCTTC. Its protein is CASSKPSSHNNEQFF.